Described below is a single T cell receptor beta chain sequence and its context. This receptor's antigen is unknown. Base qualities are missing; no much larger clone stands one base away. These data originate in a study of CD8 T cells in Susac syndrome (dated by TCRdb to the late 2010s). General notes on the study: Of the Susac syndrome patients who were sequenced, more than five had clinically active disease and eight were in clinical remission. At the time of blood withdrawal, Susac syndrome patients were either therapy-naive, taking corticosteroids (with some also receiving IVIg), or on IVIg alone. Repertoire sequencing was used to test whether CD8+ T cell activation and differentiation in Susac syndrome was antigen driven. The study compared CD8+ T cell repertoire clonality among 11 to 12 healthy donors, 14 Susac syndrome patients and around 16 multiple sclerosis patients. The study at large found these results: The number of individuals in the TCR sequencing and HLA analysis was recognized as being relatively small. Susac syndrome CD8+ repertoires showed clonal expansion, highest in CD8+ TEMRA cells and greater in clinically active than remitting patients. Sixteen Susac-specific public clones were identified in the total CD8+ repertoire, and five or six Susac-specific public clones were identified in the CD8+ TEMRA repertoire.

RNA was extracted using the RNeasy kit, and about 0.45 to 1 microgram was reverse transcribed with random hexamers. The immunoSEQ multiplex PCR assay, which covers 54 Vbeta and 13 Jbeta segments, was used to amplify TCR beta CDR3 regions. To correct PCR amplification bias, a synthetic template baseline was used for both primer optimization and computational correction. In the original analysis: Reads were assigned to V, D and J genes according to IMGT and analyzed in immunoSEQ Analyzer, with only productive sequences retained. To calculate clonality, Shannon entropy was normalized by log2 of the number of productive unique sequences and then subtracted from one. For each patient and control, public and private clones were evaluated among the 100 most prevalent clones. A clone was defined as Susac-specific if it was absent from the healthy and MS cohorts, from approximately 980 published viral clones and from other ImmuneACCESS disease sequences. TCRdb passed the public sequencing reads through fastp at Q25 and MiXCR, retaining productive beta sequences. Duplicate CDR3 protein sequences are folded into a single record with the most common DNA and genes. The authors' filters were not applied to this entry. The sample profile shows about 85,000 distinct CDR3 sequences; roughly 94% of them were found once. Together, the top ten hold under 0.6% of the sample.

Including the terminal cysteine and phenylalanine, the CDR3 comprises 14 residues. This entry keeps only the CDR3 DNA: 42 bases, framed from base 1. At the junction V is shortened by 1 base and J by 6 bases, with 9 bases in between. The germline V gene (reference sequence) supplies CDR1 LGHDT and CDR2 YNNKEL. Peripheral blood CD8+ and CD4+ T cells from healthy donors, Susac syndrome patients and multiple sclerosis patients were profiled by high-throughput TCR beta sequencing. Susac syndrome patients met recently defined diagnostic criteria for definite or probable disease. Bulk CD8+ and CD4+ T cells were purified by magnetic negative isolation, while CD8+ TEMRA cells were enriched using FACS. Blood was collected in EDTA tubes and processed within 24 hours, with PBMCs isolated through density gradient centrifugation. PBMCs destined for TCR sequencing were cryopreserved in liquid nitrogen and later thawed in a 37 °C water bath. The sorted or isolated CD4+, CD8+ and CD8+ TEMRA cells had a purity of 90% or higher.

The clonotype originates from a human donor with Susac syndrome. The V gene is TRBV3-1 and the J gene is TRBJ2-2, with a weak D call of TRBD2 (5 bases match). Source material: CD8+ T cells from PBMCs. The CDR3 reads as follows: CASSQAVGAGELFF. The DNA sequence is TGTGCCAGCAGCCAAGCCGTGGGAGCCGGGGAGCTGTTTTTT.